Each of the 10 T cell receptor beta chains below was sequenced from the same sample in a study of T and B cells in COVID-19 patients. TRB was amplified from about 250-500 ng of blood genomic DNA. BIOMED2 TRB-A/B primer pools were used in multiplex TRB PCR. TCRdb passed the multiplex PCR reads through MiXCR, listing each CDR3 protein once. The sample has about 11,000 distinct CDR3 sequences; around 34% are singletons. The sequenced sample consisted of blood. These receptors originate from a human donor with active COVID-19.

The chain carries TRBV12-3 or TRBV12-4 and TRBJ2-3, with D possibly TRBD2 on 5 matching bases. The CDR3 totals 15 residues. V was clipped by 6 bases and J by 6 bases, with 19 bases between them. As DNA, the CDR3 is TGTGCCAGCAGACATCTTAGCAGCGGATCGGATACGCAGTATTTT. It encodes CASRHLSSGSDTQYF.

The chain employs TRBV29-1 and TRBJ1-1, with D possibly TRBD1 on 6 matching bases. This CDR3 spans 12 amino acids. V lost 7 bases and J 1 base, leaving 10 bases between the germline ends. Germline V gene lookup returns CDR1 SQVTM and CDR2 ANQGSEA. The CDR3 nucleotides read TGCAGCGGAGGGGGTAAGAACACTGAAGCTTTCTTT. Translation gives CSGGGKNTEAFF.

This clonotype showed up just a few times. This chain joins TRBV6-5 and TRBJ1-5; D is uncertain. This CDR3 is built from 15 residues. The germline V and J ends were trimmed by 2 bases and 3 bases, with 11 bases remaining between them. Germline-derived CDR1 and CDR2 are MNHEY and SVGAGI. DNA for the CDR3: TGTGCCAGCAGTTACATTTGGACGGACAATCAGCCCCAGCATTTT. Encoded protein: CASSYIWTDNQPQHF.

By share of the sample, this clonotype is medium-sized (0.01 to 0.1%). The chain links TRBV15 to TRBJ2-7; TRBD1 aligns across 10 bases. CDR3 size: 15 residues. Per the germline V gene, CDR1 is LNHNV and CDR2 is YYDKDF (reference sequence). The J segment lost 3 bases and the V segment lost 6 bases, leaving 8 bases of the junction unmatched. The CDR3, as DNA: TGTGCCACCAGACGAGGGGGACAGGGGTTCTACGAGCAGTACTTC. Amino acid sequence: CATRRGGQGFYEQYF.

The gene calls are TRBV13 and TRBJ1-4; D possibly corresponds to TRBD1 (6 bases). CDR3 size: 15 residues. Germline V CDR1 and CDR2: PRHDT, FYEKMQ (reference sequence). V lost 5 bases and J lost 2, with 12 bases in between. CDR3 sequence: CASSLRGPTNEKLFF. The CDR3 DNA is TGTGCCAGCAGCCTCAGGGGACCCACTAATGAAAAACTGTTTTTT.

The gene calls are TRBV20-1 and TRBJ1-2; 8 bases align to TRBD1. Trimming took 1 base from V and 0 from J; bases not matched to a gene: 4. The CDR3 runs to 15 residues. Germline values: CDR1 DFQATT, CDR2 SNEGSKA (reference sequence). CDR3 sequence: CSARGGTGTNYGYTF. The CDR3 DNA follows: TGCAGTGCTAGAGGGGGGACAGGTACTAACTATGGCTACACCTTC.

The chain combines TRBV13 with TRBJ1-2, with TRBD1 matching 9 bases. After removal of 1 base from V and 8 bases from J, the junction contained 8 bases not matched to a gene. The CDR3 spans 15 residues. From germline, CDR1 is PRHDT and CDR2 FYEKMQ (reference sequence). CDR3 residues: CASSLEGQGLYGYTF. CDR3 in DNA: TGTGCCAGCAGCTTAGAGGGACAGGGTCTCTACGGCTACACCTTC.

This clonotype was counted a few times. The chain recombines TRBV5-4 with TRBJ2-5, with D maybe TRBD2 (6 bases). The CDR3 has 15 residues. Trimming pared 4 bases from V and 5 bases from J, leaving 18 bases between. Germline V CDR1 and CDR2: SGHNT, YYREEE (reference sequence). Here the CDR3 reads CASSTPRGSEETQYF. The CDR3, as DNA: TGTGCCAGCAGCACTCCCCGGGGGTCCGAGGAGACCCAGTACTTC.

Details on this clonotype: This may arise from a read error, as a much more abundant clone is one base away. The chain uses TRBV6-4 and TRBJ2-1; D is unclear. Germline V gives CDR1 MRHNA, CDR2 SNTAGT. The V end was cut by 5 bases, the J end by 4 bases, with 15 bases between. The CDR3 covers 15 residues. CDR3 amino acids: CASSLLPKGYNEQFF. The CDR3 DNA reads as TGTGCCAGCAGTTTACTGCCGAAAGGGTACAATGAGCAGTTCTTC.

V gene TRBV6-2 or TRBV6-3 combines with J gene TRBJ1-4; TRBD1 agrees at 10 bases. CDR3 length: 14 residues. The germline V gene has CDR1 MNHEY and CDR2 SVGEGT. J was trimmed by 8 bases and V by 10 bases; bases with no gene match: 10. The CDR3 region is CATPRDRGMEKLFF. The CDR3 DNA follows: TGTGCCACCCCACGGGACAGGGGAATGGAAAAACTGTTTTTT.